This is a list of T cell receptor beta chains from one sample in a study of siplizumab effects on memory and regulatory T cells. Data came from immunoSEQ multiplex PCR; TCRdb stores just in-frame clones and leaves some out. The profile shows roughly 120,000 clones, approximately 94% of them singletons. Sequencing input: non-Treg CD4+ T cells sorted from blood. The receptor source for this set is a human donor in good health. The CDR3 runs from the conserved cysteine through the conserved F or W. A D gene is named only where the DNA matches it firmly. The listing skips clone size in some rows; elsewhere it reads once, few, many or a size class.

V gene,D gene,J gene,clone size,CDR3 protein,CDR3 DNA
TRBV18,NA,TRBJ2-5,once,CASSPGTQETQYF,TGTGCCAGCTCACCGGGCACGCAAGAGACCCAGTACTTC
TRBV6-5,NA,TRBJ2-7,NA,CASRNGDGRYEQYF,TGTGCCAGCAGAAACGGGGACGGCAGATACGAGCAGTACTTC
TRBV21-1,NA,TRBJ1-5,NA,CASSKEGGRGFNSNQPQHF,TGTGCCAGCAGCAAAGAGGGAGGGCGCGGATTTAATAGCAATCAGCCCCAGCATTTT
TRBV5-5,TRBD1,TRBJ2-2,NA,CASSTWTGTGELFF,TGTGCCAGCAGCACTTGGACAGGTACCGGGGAGCTGTTTTTT
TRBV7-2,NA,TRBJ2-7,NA,CASSPSLTGTQSSYEQYF,TGTGCCAGCAGCCCCTCGCTGACAGGCACCCAAAGCTCCTACGAGCAGTACTTC
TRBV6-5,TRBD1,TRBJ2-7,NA,CASSRTGGPYEQYF,TGTGCCAGCAGCCGGACAGGGGGCCCCTACGAGCAGTACTTC
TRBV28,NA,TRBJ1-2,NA,CASSRGDGYTF,TGTGCCAGCAGCAGGGGCGATGGCTACACCTTC
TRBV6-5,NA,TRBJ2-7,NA,CARGGCEQYF,TGTGCCAGAGGGGGGTGTGAGCAGTACTTC
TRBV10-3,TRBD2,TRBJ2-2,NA,CAISGIAGGRTGELFF,TGTGCCATCAGCGGCATAGCGGGAGGGCGGACCGGGGAGCTGTTTTTT
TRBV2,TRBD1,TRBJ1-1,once,CASSLFRDRNTEAFF,TGTGCCAGCAGCCTTTTCCGGGACAGGAACACTGAAGCTTTCTTT
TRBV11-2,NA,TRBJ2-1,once,CASSPLTGSSYNEQFF,TGTGCCAGCAGCCCACTAACAGGGAGCTCCTACAATGAGCAGTTCTTC
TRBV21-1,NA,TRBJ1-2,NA,CARVVMGYTF,TGTGCCAGGGTAGTTATGGGCTACACCTTC
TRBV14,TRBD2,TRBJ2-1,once,CASSPWTSGDSSYNEQFF,TGTGCCAGCAGCCCGTGGACTAGCGGTGATAGCTCCTACAATGAGCAGTTCTTC
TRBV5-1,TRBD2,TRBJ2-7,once,CASSVGTSGRAPYEQYF,TGCGCCAGCAGCGTCGGGACTAGCGGGAGGGCCCCCTACGAGCAGTACTTC
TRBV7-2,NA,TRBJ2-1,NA,CASSSPPYNEQFF,TGTGCCAGCAGCTCGCCCCCTTACAATGAGCAGTTCTTC
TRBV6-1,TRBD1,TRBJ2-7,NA,CASRRTGGYEQYF,TGTGCCAGCAGAAGGACAGGGGGCTACGAGCAGTACTTC
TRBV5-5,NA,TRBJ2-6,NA,CASSFKGASGANVLTF,TGTGCCAGCAGCTTCAAAGGGGCCTCTGGGGCCAACGTCCTGACTTTC
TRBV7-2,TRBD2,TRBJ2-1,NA,CASSKSLAESSYNEQFF,TGTGCCAGCAGCAAATCTCTAGCGGAGAGCTCCTACAATGAGCAGTTCTTC
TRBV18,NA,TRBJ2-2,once,CASSPPRVNTGELFF,TGTGCCAGCTCACCACCCAGGGTGAACACCGGGGAGCTGTTTTTT
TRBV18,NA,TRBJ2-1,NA,CASSPQGQYNEQFF,TGTGCCAGCTCCCCCCAAGGACAGTACAATGAGCAGTTCTTC
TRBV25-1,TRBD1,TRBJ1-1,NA,CASSVSGGLREAFF,TGTGCCAGCAGTGTTTCAGGGGGCTTACGTGAAGCTTTCTTT
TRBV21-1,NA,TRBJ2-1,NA,CASIPRPFAYNEQFF,TGTGCCAGCATACCCAGGCCCTTCGCCTACAATGAGCAGTTCTTC
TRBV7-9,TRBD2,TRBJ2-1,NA,CASSLLGLAGYNEQFF,TGTGCCAGCAGCTTATTGGGACTAGCGGGGTACAATGAGCAGTTCTTC
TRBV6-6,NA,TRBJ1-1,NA,CASSYVTYGTEAFF,TGTGCCAGCAGTTACGTGACTTATGGGACTGAAGCTTTCTTT
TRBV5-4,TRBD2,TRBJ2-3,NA,CASSIMGLAETSTDTQYF,TGTGCCAGCAGCATCATGGGACTAGCTGAAACTAGCACAGATACGCAGTATTTT
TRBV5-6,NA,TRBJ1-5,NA,CASSLGVQPQHF,TGTGCCAGCAGCTTGGGTGTCCAGCCCCAGCATTTT
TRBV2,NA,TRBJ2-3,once,CASSGAYPDTQYF,TGTGCCAGCAGTGGGGCCTATCCAGATACGCAGTATTTT
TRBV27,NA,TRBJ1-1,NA,CASSLYQAINTEAFF,TGTGCCAGCAGTTTATATCAGGCCATAAACACTGAAGCTTTCTTT
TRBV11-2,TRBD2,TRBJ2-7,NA,CASRGGRASGEQYF,TGTGCCAGCAGAGGAGGGAGGGCCTCGGGCGAGCAGTACTTC
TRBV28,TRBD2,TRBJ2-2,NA,CASRPGLAAGELFF,TGTGCCAGCAGACCGGGACTAGCGGCCGGGGAGCTGTTTTTT
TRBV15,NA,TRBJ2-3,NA,CATSLAGSTDTQYF,TGTGCCACCAGTCTTGCGGGTAGCACAGATACGCAGTATTTT
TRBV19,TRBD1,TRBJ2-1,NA,CASSIEDRGIGEQFF,TGTGCCAGTAGTATAGAGGACAGGGGGATCGGTGAGCAGTTCTTC
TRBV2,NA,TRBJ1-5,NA,CASRRDTVYSNQPQHF,TGTGCCAGCAGGCGGGACACGGTATATAGCAATCAGCCCCAGCATTTT
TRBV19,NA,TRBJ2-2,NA,CAIQRSRDGTGELFF,TGTGCGATACAAAGGAGCAGGGACGGCACCGGGGAGCTGTTTTTT
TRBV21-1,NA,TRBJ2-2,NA,CASSLDRGLWNTGELFF,TGTGCCAGCAGCCTGGACAGGGGGCTTTGGAACACCGGGGAGCTGTTTTTT
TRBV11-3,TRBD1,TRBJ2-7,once,CASSSGQGSSSYEQYF,TGTGCCAGCAGCTCCGGACAGGGTTCCTCCTCCTACGAGCAGTACTTC
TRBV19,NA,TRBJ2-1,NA,CASSIYNGRGANEQFF,TGTGCCAGTAGTATATATAACGGGAGAGGCGCTAATGAGCAGTTCTTC
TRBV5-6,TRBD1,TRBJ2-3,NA,CASSRDRGQTDTQYF,TGTGCCAGCAGCCGGGACAGGGGGCAGACAGATACGCAGTATTTT
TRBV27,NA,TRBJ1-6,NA,CASSAGINSPLHF,TGTGCCAGCAGTGCGGGGATAAATTCACCCCTCCACTTT
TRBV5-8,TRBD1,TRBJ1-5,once,CASSLGQARIQPQHF,TGTGCCAGCAGTCTCGGACAGGCGAGGATCCAGCCCCAGCATTTT
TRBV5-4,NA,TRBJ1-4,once,CASSREETNEKLFF,TGTGCCAGCAGCAGAGAGGAAACTAATGAAAAACTGTTTTTT
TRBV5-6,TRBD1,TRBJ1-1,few,CASSRDRGFEAFF,TGTGCCAGCAGCCGGGACAGGGGGTTTGAAGCTTTCTTT
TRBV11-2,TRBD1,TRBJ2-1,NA,CASSKGQGSEQFF,TGTGCCAGCAGCAAGGGACAGGGAAGTGAGCAGTTCTTC
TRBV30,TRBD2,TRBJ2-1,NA,CAWSVGTSAYNEQFF,TGTGCCTGGAGTGTAGGGACTAGCGCCTACAATGAGCAGTTCTTC
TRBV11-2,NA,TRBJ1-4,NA,CASSLGANQKLFF,TGTGCCAGCAGCTTAGGAGCGAATCAAAAACTGTTTTTT